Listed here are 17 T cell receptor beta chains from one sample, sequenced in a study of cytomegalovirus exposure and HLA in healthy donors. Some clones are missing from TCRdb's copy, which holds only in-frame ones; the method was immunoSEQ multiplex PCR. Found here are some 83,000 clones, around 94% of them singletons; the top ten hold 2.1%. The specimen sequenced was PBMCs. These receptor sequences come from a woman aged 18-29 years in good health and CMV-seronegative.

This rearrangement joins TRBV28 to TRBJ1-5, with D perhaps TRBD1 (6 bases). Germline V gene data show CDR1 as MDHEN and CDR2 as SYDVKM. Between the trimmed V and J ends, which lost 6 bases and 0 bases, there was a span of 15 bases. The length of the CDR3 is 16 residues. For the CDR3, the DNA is TGTGCCAGCAGAACCGGACAGCCGGATAGCAATCAGCCCCAGCATTTT. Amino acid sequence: CASRTGQPDSNQPQHF.

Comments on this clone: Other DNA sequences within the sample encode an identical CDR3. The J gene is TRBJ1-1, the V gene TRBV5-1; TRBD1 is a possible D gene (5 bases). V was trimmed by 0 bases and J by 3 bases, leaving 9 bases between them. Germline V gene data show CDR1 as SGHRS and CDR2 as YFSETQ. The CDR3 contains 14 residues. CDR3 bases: TGCGCCAGCAGCTTGGCCGGGGGTTACACTGAAGCTTTCTTT. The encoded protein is CASSLAGGYTEAFF.

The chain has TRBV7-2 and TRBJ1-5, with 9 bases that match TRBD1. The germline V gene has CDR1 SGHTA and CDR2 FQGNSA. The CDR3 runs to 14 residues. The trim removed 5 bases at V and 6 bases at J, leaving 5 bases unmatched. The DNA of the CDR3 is TGTGCCAGCAGCGCAGGGACAGGGATTCAGCCCCAGCATTTT. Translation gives CASSAGTGIQPQHF.

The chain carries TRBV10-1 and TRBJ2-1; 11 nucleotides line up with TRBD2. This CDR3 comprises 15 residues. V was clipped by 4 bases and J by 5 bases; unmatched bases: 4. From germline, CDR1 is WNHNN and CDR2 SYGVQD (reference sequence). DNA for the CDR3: TGCGCCAGCAGTGTGGGACTAGCGGATAACAATGAGCAGTTCTTC. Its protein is CASSVGLADNNEQFF.

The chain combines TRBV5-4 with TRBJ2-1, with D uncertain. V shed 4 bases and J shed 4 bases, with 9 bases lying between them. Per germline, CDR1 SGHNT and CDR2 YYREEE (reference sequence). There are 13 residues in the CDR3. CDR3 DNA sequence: TGTGCCAGCAGCCCCCCGTTATACAATGAGCAGTTCTTC. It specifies CASSPPLYNEQFF.

The CDR3, as DNA: TGTGCCATCAGTGAGCAGGGTACGAATCAGCCCCAGCATTTT. Translated: CAISEQGTNQPQHF. The V gene is TRBV10-3, the J gene TRBJ1-5; D might be TRBD1 (5 bases). Germline assignment: CDR1 ENHRY and CDR2 SYGVKD. Trimming shortened V by 2 bases and J by 4 bases, and 9 bases separated the two germline ends. This CDR3 spans 14 amino acids.

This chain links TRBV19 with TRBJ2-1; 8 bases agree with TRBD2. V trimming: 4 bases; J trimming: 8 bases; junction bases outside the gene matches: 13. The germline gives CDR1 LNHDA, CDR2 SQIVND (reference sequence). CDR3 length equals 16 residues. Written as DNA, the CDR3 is TGTGCCAGTAGTAGAGTAGCGGGGTCGGGTGGAGATGAGCAGTTCTTC. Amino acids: CASSRVAGSGGDEQFF.

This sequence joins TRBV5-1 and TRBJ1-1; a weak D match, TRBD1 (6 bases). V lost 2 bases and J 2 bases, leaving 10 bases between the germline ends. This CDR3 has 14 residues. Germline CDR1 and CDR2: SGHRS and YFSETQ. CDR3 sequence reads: CASSFPDSNTEAFF. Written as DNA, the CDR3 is TGCGCCAGCAGCTTCCCGGACAGTAACACTGAAGCTTTCTTT. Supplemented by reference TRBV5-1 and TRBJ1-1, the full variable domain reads KAGVTQTPRYLIKTRGQQVTLSCSPISGHRSVSWYQQTPGQGLQFLFEYFSETQRNKGNFPGRFSGRQFSNSRSEMNVSTLELGDSALYLCASSFPDSNTEAFFGQGTRLTVV.

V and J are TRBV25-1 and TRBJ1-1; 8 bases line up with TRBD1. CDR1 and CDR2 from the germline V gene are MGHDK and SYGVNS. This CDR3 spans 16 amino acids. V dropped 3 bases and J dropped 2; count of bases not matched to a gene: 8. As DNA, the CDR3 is TGTGCCAGCAGTGATAGGACAGGGAAGGGAAACACTGAAGCTTTCTTT. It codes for CASSDRTGKGNTEAFF.

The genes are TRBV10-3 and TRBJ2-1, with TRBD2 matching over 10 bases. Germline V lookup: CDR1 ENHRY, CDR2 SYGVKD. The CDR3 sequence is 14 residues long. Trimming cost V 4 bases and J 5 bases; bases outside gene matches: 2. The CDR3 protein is CAISGAGGNNEQFF. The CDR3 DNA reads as TGTGCCATCAGTGGAGCGGGGGGGAACAATGAGCAGTTCTTC.

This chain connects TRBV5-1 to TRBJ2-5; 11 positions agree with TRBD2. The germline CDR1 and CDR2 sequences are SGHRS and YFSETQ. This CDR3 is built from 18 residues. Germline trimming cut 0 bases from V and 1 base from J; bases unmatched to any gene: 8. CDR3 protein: CASSLVYPGTSGQETQYF. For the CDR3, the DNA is TGCGCCAGCAGCTTGGTGTACCCTGGGACTAGCGGCCAAGAGACCCAGTACTTC. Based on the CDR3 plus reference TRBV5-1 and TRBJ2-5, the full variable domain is KAGVTQTPRYLIKTRGQQVTLSCSPISGHRSVSWYQQTPGQGLQFLFEYFSETQRNKGNFPGRFSGRQFSNSRSEMNVSTLELGDSALYLCASSLVYPGTSGQETQYFGPGTRLLVL.

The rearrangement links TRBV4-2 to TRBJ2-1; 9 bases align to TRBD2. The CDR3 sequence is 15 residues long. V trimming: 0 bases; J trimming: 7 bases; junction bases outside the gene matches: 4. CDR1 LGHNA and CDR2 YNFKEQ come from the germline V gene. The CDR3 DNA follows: TGTGCCAGCAGCCAAGATGCGGGGGGGCCAAATGAGCAGTTCTTC. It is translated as CASSQDAGGPNEQFF.

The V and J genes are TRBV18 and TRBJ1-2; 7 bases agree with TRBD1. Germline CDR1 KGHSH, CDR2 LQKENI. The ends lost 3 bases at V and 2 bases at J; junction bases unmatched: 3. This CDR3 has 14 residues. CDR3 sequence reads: CASSPEQGNYGYTF. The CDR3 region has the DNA TGTGCCAGCTCACCGGAACAGGGGAACTATGGCTACACCTTC.

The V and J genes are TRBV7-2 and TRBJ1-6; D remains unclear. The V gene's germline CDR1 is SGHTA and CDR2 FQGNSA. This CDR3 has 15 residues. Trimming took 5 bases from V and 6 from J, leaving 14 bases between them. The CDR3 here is CASSQQSGVNSPLHF. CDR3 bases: TGTGCCAGCAGCCAACAAAGCGGGGTTAATTCACCCCTCCACTTT.

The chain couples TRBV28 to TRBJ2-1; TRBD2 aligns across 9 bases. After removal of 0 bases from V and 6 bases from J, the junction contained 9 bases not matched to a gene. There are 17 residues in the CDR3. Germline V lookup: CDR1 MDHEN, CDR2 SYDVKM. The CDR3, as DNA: TGTGCCAGCAGTTTATGGGACTTAGCGGGGGACCCCAATGAGCAGTTCTTC. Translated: CASSLWDLAGDPNEQFF.

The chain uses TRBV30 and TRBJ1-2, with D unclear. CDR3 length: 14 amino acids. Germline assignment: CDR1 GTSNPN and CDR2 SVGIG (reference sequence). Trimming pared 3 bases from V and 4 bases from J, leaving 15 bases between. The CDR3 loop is CAWSLSMRGYGYTF. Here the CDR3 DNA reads TGTGCCTGGAGCCTTTCGATGCGCGGCTATGGCTACACCTTC.

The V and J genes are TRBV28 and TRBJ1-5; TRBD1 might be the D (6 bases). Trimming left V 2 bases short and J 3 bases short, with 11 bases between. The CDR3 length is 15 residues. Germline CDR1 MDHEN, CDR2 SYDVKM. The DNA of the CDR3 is TGTGCCAGCAGTTTAACCGGGACACCCAATCAGCCCCAGCATTTT. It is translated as CASSLTGTPNQPQHF.